This T cell receptor beta chain was obtained from a study of blood T cell repertoires in COVID-19. Whole-study context: COVID-19 samples collected from the United States, Italy and Spain covered acute and convalescent phases. The analysed material was cDNA or gDNA that came from T cells, B-cell-depleted T cells, or PBMCs.

Source study methods: Nucleated cell number was recorded as an estimate derived from reference gene primer amplification. The repertoire was sequenced with immunoSEQ multiplex PCR; TCRdb's copy has only in-frame clones and lacks some. For V, J and clone size, that table is used; D and trimming come from the DNA. The top ten hold 3.5% to 5.5% of the sample, which has 95,000 to 150,000 clones, 82% seen once. The germline V gene has CDR1 MNHEY and CDR2 SMNVEV (reference sequence). V was cut by 6 bases and J by 4 bases, with 18 bases left in between. The CDR3 length is 15 residues. This receptor was identified in a woman aged 70 to 79 with acute or convalescent COVID-19. The chain is built from TRBV27 and TRBJ1-2; D might be TRBD1 (6 bases). Sequenced material: peripheral blood. The CDR3: CASRESGAGAYGYTF. DNA for the CDR3: TGTGCCAGCAGGGAGTCCGGGGCAGGGGCCTATGGCTACACCTTC.